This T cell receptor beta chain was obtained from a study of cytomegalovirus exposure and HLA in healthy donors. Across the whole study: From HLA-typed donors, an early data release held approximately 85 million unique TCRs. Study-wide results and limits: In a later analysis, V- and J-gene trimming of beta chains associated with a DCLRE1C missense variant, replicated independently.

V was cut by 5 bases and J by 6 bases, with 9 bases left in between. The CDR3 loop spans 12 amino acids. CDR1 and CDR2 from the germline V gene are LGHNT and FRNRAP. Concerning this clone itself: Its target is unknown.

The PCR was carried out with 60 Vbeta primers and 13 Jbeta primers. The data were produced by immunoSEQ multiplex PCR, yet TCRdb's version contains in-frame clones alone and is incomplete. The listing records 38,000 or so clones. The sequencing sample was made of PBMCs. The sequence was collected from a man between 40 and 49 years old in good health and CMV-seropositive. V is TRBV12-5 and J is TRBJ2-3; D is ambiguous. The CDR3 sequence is CASGPPRDTQYF. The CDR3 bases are TGTGCTAGTGGTCCGCCCAGGGATACGCAGTATTTT. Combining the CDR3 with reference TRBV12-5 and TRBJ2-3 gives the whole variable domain DARVTQTPRHKVTEMGQEVTMRCQPILGHNTVFWYRQTMMQGLELLAYFRNRAPLDDSGMPKDRFSAEMPDATLATLKIQPSEPRDSAVYFCASGPPRDTQYFGPGTRLTVL.